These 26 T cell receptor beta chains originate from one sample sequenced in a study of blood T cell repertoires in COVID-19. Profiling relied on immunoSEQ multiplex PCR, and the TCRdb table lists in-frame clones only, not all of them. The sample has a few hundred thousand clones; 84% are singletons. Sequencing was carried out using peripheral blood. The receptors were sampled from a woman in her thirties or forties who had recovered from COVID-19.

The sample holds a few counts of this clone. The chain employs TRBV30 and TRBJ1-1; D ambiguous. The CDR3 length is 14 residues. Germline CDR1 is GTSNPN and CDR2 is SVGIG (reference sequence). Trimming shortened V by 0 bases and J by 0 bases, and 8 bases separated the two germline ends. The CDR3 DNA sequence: TGTGCCTGGAGTGTTATGAACATGAACACTGAAGCTTTCTTT. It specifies CAWSVMNMNTEAFF.

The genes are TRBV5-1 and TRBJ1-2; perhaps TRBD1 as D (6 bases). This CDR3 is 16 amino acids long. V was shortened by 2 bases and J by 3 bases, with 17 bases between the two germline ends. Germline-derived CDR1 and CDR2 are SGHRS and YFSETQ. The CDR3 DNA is TGCGCCAGCAGCTTATTATCCCCAGGGGCAGACTATGGCTACACCTTC. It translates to CASSLLSPGADYGYTF.

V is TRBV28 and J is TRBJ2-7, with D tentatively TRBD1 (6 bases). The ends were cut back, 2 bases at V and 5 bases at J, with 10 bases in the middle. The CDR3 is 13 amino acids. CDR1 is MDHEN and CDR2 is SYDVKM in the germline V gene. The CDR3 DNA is TGTGCCAGCAGTTTAACAGGGTTCGACGAGCAGTACTTC. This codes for CASSLTGFDEQYF.

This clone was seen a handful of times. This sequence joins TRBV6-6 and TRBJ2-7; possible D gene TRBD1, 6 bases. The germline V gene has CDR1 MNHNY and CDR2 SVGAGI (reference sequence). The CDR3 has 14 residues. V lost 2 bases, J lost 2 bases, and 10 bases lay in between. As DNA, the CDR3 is TGTGCCAGCAGTTACAACAGGGCACCCTACGAGCAGTACTTC. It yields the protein CASSYNRAPYEQYF.

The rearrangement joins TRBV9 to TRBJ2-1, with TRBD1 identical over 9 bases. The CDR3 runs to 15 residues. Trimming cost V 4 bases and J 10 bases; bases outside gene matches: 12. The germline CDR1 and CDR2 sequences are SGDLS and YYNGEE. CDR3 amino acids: CASSPWDRDFGEQFF. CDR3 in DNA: TGTGCCAGCAGCCCCTGGGACAGGGATTTCGGCGAGCAGTTCTTC.

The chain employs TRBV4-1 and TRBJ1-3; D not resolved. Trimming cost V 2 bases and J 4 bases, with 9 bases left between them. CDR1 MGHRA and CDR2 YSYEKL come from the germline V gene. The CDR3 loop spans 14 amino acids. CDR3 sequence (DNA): TGCGCCAGCAGCCAATTGGCCAGAGGAAACACCATATATTTT. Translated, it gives CASSQLARGNTIYF.

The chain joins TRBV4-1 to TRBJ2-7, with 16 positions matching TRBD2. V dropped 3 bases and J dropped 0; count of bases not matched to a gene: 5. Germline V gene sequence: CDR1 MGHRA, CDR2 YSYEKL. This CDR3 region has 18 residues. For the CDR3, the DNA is TGCGCCAGCAGCCAGGGACTAGCGGGGGGGCCTCGCTCCTACGAGCAGTACTTC. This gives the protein CASSQGLAGGPRSYEQYF.

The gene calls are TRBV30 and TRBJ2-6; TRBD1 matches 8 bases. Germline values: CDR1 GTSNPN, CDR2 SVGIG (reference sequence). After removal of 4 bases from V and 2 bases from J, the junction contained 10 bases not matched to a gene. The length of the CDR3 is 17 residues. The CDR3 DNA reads TGTGCCTGGAACACGGGACAGGCTACACCTGGGGCCAACGTCCTGACTTTC. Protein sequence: CAWNTGQATPGANVLTF.

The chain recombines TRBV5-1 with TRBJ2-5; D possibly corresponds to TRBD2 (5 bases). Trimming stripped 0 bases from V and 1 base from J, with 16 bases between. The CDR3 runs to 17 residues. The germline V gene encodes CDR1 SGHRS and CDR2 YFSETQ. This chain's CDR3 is CASSLVPSSRSQETQYF. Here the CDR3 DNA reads TGCGCCAGCAGCTTGGTCCCGTCTAGCCGATCCCAAGAGACCCAGTACTTC.

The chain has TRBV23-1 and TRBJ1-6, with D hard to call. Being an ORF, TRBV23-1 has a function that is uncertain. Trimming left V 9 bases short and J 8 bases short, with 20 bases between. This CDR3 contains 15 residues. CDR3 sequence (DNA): TGCGCCAGGTGTCCCCTGTCAAATGCGGATTCACCCCTCCACTTT. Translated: CARCPLSNADSPLHF.

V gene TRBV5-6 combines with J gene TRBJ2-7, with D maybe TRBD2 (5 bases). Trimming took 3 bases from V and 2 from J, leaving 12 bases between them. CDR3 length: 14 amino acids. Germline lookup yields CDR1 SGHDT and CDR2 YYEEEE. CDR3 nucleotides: TGTGCCAGCAGCTCCTTAGCGTTACCCTACGAGCAGTACTTC. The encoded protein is CASSSLALPYEQYF. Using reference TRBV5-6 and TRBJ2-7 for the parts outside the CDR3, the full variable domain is DAGVTQSPTHLIKTRGQQVTLRCSPKSGHDTVSWYQQALGQGPQFIFQYYEEEERQRGNFPDRFSGHQFPNYSSELNVNALLLGDSALYLCASSSLALPYEQYFGPGTRLTVT.

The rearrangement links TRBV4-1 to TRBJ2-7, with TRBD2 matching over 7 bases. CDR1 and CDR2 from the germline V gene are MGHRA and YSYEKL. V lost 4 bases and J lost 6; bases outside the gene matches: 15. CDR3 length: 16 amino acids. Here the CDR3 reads CASSPQRDYKWGEQYF. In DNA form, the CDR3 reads TGCGCCAGCAGCCCCCAACGGGACTACAAGTGGGGCGAGCAGTACTTC.

CDR3 DNA sequence: TGTGCCAGCAGTCGGGGGGGCTCTGGGGCCAACGTCCTGACTTTC. Protein product: CASSRGGSGANVLTF. The chain combines TRBV2 with TRBJ2-6; TRBD2 matches at 8 bases. Germline trimming cut 5 bases from V and 0 bases from J; bases unmatched to any gene: 0. The CDR3 loop spans 15 amino acids. Germline CDR1 SNHLY, CDR2 FYNNEI.

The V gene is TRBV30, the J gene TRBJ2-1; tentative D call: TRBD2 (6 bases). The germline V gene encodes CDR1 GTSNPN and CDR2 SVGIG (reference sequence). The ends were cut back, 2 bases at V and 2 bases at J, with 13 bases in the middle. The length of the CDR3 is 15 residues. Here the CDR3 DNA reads TGTGCCTGGAGTTCCTTTGCGGGGCCCTACAATGAGCAGTTCTTC. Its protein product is CAWSSFAGPYNEQFF.

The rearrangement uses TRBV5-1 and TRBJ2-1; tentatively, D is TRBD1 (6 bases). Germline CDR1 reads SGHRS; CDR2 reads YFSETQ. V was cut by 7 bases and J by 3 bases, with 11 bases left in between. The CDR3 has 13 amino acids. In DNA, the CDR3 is TGCGCCAGCGGAGAACAGGGCTACAATGAGCAGTTCTTC. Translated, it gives CASGEQGYNEQFF.

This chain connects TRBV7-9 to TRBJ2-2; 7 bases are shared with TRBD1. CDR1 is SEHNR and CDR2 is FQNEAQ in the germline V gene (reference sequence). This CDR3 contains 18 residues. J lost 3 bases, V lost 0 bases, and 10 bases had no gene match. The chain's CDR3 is CASSLAIGQEAYTGELFF. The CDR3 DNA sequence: TGTGCCAGCAGCTTAGCAATCGGACAGGAAGCGTACACCGGGGAGCTGTTTTTT.

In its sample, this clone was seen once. CDR3 amino acids: CASSLPGQPYEQYF. CDR3 coding DNA: TGTGCCAGCAGTCTTCCGGGACAGCCCTACGAGCAGTACTTC. The chain employs TRBV2 and TRBJ2-7, with TRBD1 matching over 7 bases. The CDR3 runs 14 residues. Germline CDR1 is SNHLY and CDR2 is FYNNEI. V was pared by 5 bases and J by 2 bases, with 6 bases of the junction left unmatched. The entire variable domain, with the rest obtained from reference TRBV2 and TRBJ2-7, is as follows: EPEVTQTPSHQVTQMGQEVILRCVPISNHLYFYWYRQILGQKVEFLVSFYNNEISEKSEIFDDQFSVERPDGSNFTLKIRSTKLEDSAMYFCASSLPGQPYEQYFGPGTRLTVT.

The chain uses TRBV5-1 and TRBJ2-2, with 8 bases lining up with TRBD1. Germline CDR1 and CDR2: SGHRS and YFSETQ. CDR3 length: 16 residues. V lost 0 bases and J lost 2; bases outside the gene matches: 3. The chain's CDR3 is CASSLGDRRNTGELFF. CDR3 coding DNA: TGCGCCAGCAGCTTGGGGGACAGGCGTAACACCGGGGAGCTGTTTTTT. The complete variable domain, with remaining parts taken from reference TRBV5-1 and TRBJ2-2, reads KAGVTQTPRYLIKTRGQQVTLSCSPISGHRSVSWYQQTPGQGLQFLFEYFSETQRNKGNFPGRFSGRQFSNSRSEMNVSTLELGDSALYLCASSLGDRRNTGELFFGEGSRLTVL.

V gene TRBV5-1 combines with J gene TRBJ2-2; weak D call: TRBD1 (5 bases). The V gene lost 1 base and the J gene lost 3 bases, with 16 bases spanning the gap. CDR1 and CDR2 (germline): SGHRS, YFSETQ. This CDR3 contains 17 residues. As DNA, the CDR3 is TGCGCCAGCAGCTTGTACTATCGCCAGGGCGACACCGGGGAGCTGTTTTTT. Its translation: CASSLYYRQGDTGELFF.

CDR3 sequence (DNA): TGTGCCACCTCTCCCCAAGGGGGCGAGGGCAATCAGCCCCAGCATTTT. It translates to CATSPQGGEGNQPQHF. V and J are TRBV2 and TRBJ1-5; 7 bases align to TRBD1. Germline V CDR1 and CDR2: SNHLY, FYNNEI. CDR3 length: 16 residues. Losses at the gene ends were 10 bases for V and 2 bases for J; bases not matched to a gene: 14.

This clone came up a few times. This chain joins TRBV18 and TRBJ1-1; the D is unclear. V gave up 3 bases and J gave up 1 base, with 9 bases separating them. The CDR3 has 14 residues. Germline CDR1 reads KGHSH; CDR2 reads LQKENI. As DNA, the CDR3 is TGTGCCAGCTCACCCACCACCGGGAACACTGAAGCTTTCTTT. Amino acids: CASSPTTGNTEAFF.

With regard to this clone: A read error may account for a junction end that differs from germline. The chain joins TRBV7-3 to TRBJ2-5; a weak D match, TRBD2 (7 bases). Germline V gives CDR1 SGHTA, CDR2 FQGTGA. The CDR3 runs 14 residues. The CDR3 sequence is CASSLWGGQQTQYF. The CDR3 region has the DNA TGTGCCAGCAGCTTATGGGGGGGCCAACAGACCCAGTACTTC.

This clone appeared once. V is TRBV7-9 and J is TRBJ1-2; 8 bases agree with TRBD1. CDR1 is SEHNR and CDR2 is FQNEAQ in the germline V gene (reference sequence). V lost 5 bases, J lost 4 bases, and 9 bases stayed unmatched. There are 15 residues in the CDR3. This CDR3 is CASSVDRGLTYGYTF. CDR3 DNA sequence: TGTGCCAGCAGCGTCGACAGGGGCCTTACCTATGGCTACACCTTC.

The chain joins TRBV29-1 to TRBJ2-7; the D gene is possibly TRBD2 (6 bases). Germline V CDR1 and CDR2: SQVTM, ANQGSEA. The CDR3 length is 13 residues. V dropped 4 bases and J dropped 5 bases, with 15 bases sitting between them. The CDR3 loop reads CSVAGRAGNEQYF. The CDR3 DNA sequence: TGCAGCGTTGCGGGCAGGGCGGGGAACGAGCAGTACTTC.

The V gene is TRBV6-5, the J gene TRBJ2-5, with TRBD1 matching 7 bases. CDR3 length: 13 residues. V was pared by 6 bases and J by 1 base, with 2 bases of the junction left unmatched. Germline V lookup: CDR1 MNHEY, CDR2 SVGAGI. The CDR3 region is CASRRDSQETQYF. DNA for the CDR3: TGTGCCAGCAGGAGGGACAGCCAAGAGACCCAGTACTTC.

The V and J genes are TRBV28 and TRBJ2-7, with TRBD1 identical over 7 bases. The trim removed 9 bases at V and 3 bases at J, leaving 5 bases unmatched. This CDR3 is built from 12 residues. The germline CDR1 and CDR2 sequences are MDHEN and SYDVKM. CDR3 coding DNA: TGTGCCAGTACCAGACAGGGCTACGAGCAGTACTTC. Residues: CASTRQGYEQYF.